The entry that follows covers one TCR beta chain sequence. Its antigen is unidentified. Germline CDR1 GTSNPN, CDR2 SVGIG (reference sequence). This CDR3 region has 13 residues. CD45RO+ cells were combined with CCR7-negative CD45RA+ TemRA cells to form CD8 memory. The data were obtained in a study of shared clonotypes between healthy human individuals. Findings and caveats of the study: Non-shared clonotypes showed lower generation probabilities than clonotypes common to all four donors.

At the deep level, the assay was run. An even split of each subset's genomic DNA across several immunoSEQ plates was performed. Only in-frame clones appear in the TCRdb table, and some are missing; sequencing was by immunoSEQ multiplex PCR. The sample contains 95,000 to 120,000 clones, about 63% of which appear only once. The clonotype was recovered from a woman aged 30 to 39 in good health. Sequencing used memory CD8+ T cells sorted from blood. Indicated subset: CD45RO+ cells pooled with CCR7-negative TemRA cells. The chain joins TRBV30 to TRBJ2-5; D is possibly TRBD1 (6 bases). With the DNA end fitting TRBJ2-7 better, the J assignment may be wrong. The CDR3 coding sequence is TGTGCCTGGTCGTCGGACAGAACCTACGAGCAGTACTTC. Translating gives CAWSSDRTYEQYF.